The T cell receptor beta chain under discussion was sequenced for a study of shared clonotypes between healthy human individuals. Between the trimmed V and J ends, which lost 3 bases and 0 bases, there was a span of 9 bases. Germline loops: CDR1 GTSNPN, CDR2 SVGIG (reference sequence). The CDR3 totals 13 residues. The repertoire was sequenced with immunoSEQ multiplex PCR; TCRdb's copy has only in-frame clones and lacks some. This repertoire shows some 510,000 clones, more than 65% found once; its top ten account for over 10%. This clone was seen a handful of times. This TCR derives from a woman in her 40s in good health. Some clones in this sample may be carry-over from other donors' samples. The chain recombines TRBV30 with TRBJ2-7, with no clear D. Sequencing input: PBMCs. The CDR3 region has the DNA TGTGCCTGGAGCTGGCTTAACTCCTACGAGCAGTACTTC. Protein sequence: CAWSWLNSYEQYF.